The 5 T cell receptor beta chains reported below all come from one sample, sequenced in a study of OX40 agonist ivuxolimab in advanced cancers. Repertoires were generated with immunoSEQ multiplex PCR, while TCRdb's copy carries only in-frame clones and drops some. The table records approximately 77,000 clones, roughly 90% of them present only once. The specimen was CD4+ or CD8+ T cells sorted from blood, collected in a trial of the OX40 agonist ivuxolimab. These TCRs come from an adult with an advanced solid tumor such as melanoma, head and neck, liver or kidney cancer.

V usage is TRBV28 and J usage is TRBJ2-3; TRBD2 matches 9 bases. This CDR3 region has 16 residues. Per germline, CDR1 MDHEN and CDR2 SYDVKM. J lost 2 bases, V lost 6 bases, and 9 bases had no gene match. The chain's CDR3 is CASSADLAGYTDTQYF. The DNA of the CDR3 is TGTGCCAGCAGCGCCGACCTAGCGGGATACACAGATACGCAGTATTTT.

This sequence joins TRBV7-9 and TRBJ1-2, with 9 bases matching TRBD1. CDR1 and CDR2 from the germline V gene are SEHNR and FQNEAQ (reference sequence). The CDR3 runs to 14 residues. V was clipped by 5 bases and J by 4 bases; unmatched bases: 5. The CDR3, as DNA: TGTGCCAGCAGCACGGACAGGGGAATCTATGGCTACACCTTC. Protein: CASSTDRGIYGYTF.

Concerning this clone itself: Other DNA sequences in this sample translate to the same CDR3. This chain joins TRBV28 and TRBJ1-4; D is undetermined. The CDR3 has 15 amino acids. V was trimmed by 2 bases and J by 4 bases, leaving 11 bases between them. CDR1 is MDHEN, CDR2 SYDVKM, per germline. CDR3 loop: CASSLVGESNEKLFF. The DNA of the CDR3 is TGTGCCAGCAGTTTAGTGGGCGAGAGTAATGAAAAACTGTTTTTT.

The chain is built from TRBV7-2 and TRBJ2-4, with 7 bases fitting TRBD1. The CDR3 extends over 15 amino acids. The J segment lost 3 bases and the V segment lost 1 base, leaving 3 bases of the junction unmatched. Germline CDR1 SGHTA, CDR2 FQGNSA. The CDR3 DNA follows: TGTGCCAGCAGCTTAGAGGCAGGGGGCAAAAACATTCAGTACTTC. Protein: CASSLEAGGKNIQYF.

This clone is medium-sized in the sample. The chain uses TRBV15 and TRBJ2-3, with 10 bases lining up with TRBD2. Trimming at V came to 1 base and at J to 2 bases, leaving 6 bases not matched to a gene. From germline, CDR1 is LNHNV and CDR2 YYDKDF (reference sequence). This CDR3 has 17 amino acids. CDR3 sequence (DNA): TGTGCCACCAGCAGAGTGGCTAGCGGGAGCCCCACAGATACGCAGTATTTT. Translating gives CATSRVASGSPTDTQYF.